This TCR beta chain was identified in a study of vaccination and CD4 T cells after COVID-19. Study findings and constraints: Researchers looked at relatively few convalescent patients and had no early post-infection timepoints. In convalescent patients, a median around 87% of post-vaccine SARS-CoV-2-reactive clones appeared only after vaccination.

Indicated time point: late sampling 161 to 241 days after vaccination in three convalescent patients. TCRdb passed the PCR reads through MiXCR, listing each CDR3 protein once. The sample yields roughly 30,000 distinct CDR3 sequences, roughly 51% seen once. Looked up from germline, CDR1 is DFQATT and CDR2 is SNEGSKA (reference sequence). V shed 8 bases and J 0 bases; nucleotides not matched to a gene: 24. CDR3 length equals 20 residues. A remark on this clonotype: Its target is not known.

The source of this sequence is a human donor who had recovered from COVID-19. The material sequenced was CD4+ T cells from blood, taken about 7 months after SARS-CoV-2 vaccination. The chain carries TRBV20-1 and TRBJ2-3; 9 bases agree with TRBD2. CDR3 in amino acids: CSPLSRFRAGGFSSTDTQYF. CDR3 in DNA: TGCAGTCCGCTCAGTCGATTTCGTGCGGGAGGGTTCTCTAGCACAGATACGCAGTATTTT.